This TCR beta chain is from a study of blood T cell repertoires in COVID-19. V lost 2 bases and J lost 2; bases outside the gene matches: 9. CDR1 is ENHRY, CDR2 SYGVKD, per germline. The CDR3 totals 16 residues. Profiled with immunoSEQ multiplex PCR; TCRdb holds only in-frame clones, not every one. The sample holds fewer than 110,000 clones, 80% to 90% seen once. The genes are TRBV10-3 and TRBJ2-7; the match to TRBD1 covers 7 bases. This clonotype originated in a woman aged 25 to 39 with acute or convalescent COVID-19. Sequencing input: peripheral blood. The CDR3 DNA is TGTGCCATCAGTGAGCGATCAGGGGGTCCCCCCTACGAGCAGTACTTC. It translates to CAISERSGGPPYEQYF.